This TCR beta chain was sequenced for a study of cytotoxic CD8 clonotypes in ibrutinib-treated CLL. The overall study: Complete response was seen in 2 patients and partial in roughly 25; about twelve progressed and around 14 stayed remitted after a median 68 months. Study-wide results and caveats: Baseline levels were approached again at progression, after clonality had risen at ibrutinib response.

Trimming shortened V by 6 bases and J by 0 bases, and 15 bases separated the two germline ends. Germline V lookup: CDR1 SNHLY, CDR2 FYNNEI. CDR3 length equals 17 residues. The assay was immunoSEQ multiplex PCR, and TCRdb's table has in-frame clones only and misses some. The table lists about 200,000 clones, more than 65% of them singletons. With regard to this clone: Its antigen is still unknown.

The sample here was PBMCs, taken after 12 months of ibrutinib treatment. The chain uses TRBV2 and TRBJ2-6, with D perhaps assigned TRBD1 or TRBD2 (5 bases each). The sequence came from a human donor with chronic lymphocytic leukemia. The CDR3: CASSPPGRYSGANVLTF. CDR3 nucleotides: TGTGCCAGCAGCCCTCCGGGACGGTACTCTGGGGCCAACGTCCTGACTTTC.